The 3 T cell receptor beta chains reported below all come from one sample, sequenced in a study of T cells in Graves' hyperthyroidism and ophthalmopathy. Amplification of TCR beta CDR3 regions used RNA as the template. Carried out on the TCR CDR3, a first-round RT-PCR used the HTBI primer set. A single record per CDR3 protein comes from TCRdb applying MiXCR to the multiplex PCR reads. Among some 700,000 distinct CDR3 sequences listed, approximately 15% were seen once. Sequenced: blood. The receptors originated from a man aged 45 to 65 with Graves' hyperthyroidism.

The genes are TRBV6-1 and TRBJ2-3; D not certain. CDR3 length: 15 amino acids. Germline CDR1 and CDR2: MNHNS and SASEGT. Trimming pared 4 bases from V and 0 bases from J, leaving 11 bases between. The CDR3 reads CASSAQLISTDTQYF. The CDR3 nucleotides are TGTGCCAGCAGTGCCCAGCTTATCAGCACAGATACGCAGTATTTT.

At least ten counts were recorded for this clonotype. The genes are TRBV28 and TRBJ2-5; no clear D. The CDR3 sequence is 14 residues long. Germline V CDR1 and CDR2: MDHEN, SYDVKM. V dropped 1 base and J dropped 5 bases, with 11 bases sitting between them. The CDR3 bases are TGTGCCAGCAGTTTATATTTAAAAGAGGAGACCCAGTACTTC. As protein: CASSLYLKEETQYF.

This clonotype has just one count. The junction does not match germline at one end; this may be a read error. The rearrangement uses TRBV5-1 and TRBJ2-7; TRBD1 matches 8 bases. Germline V gene data show CDR1 as SGHRS and CDR2 as YFSETQ. CDR3 length equals 16 residues. The CDR3 reads CASSLAWQGAEHEQYF. CDR3 in DNA: TGTGCCAGCAGCTTGGCGTGGCAGGGGGCTGAGCACGAGCAGTACTTC.